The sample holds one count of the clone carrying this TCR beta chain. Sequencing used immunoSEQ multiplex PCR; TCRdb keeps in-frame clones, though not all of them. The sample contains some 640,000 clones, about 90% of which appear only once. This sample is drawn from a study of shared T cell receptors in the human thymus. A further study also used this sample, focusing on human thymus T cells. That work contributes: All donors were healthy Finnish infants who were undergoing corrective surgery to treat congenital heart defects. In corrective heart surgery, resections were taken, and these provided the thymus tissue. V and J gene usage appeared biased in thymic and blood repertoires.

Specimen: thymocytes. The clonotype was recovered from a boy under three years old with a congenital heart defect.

CDR3 in DNA: TGCGCCAGCAGCCAAAGGAAGGCGGCGGGAGTGCGGCAGTTCTTC. Its protein product is CASSQRKAAGVRQFF. The V and J genes are TRBV4-3 and TRBJ2-1; 7 nucleotides line up with TRBD2. V dropped 2 bases and J dropped 12; count of bases not matched to a gene: 13. CDR3 length: 15 residues. Germline values: CDR1 LGHNA, CDR2 YSLEER.